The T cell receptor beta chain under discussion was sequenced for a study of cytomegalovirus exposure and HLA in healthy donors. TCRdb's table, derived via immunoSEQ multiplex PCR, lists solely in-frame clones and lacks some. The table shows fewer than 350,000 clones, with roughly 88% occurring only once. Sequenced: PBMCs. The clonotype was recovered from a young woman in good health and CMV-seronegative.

DNA of the CDR3: TGCGCCAGCAGCCAAGATGCGGGACAGGGGATGGAGCAGTACTTC. Its protein product is CASSQDAGQGMEQYF. The chain employs TRBV4-3 and TRBJ2-7; 10 nucleotides align to TRBD1. This CDR3 has 15 residues. Germline loops: CDR1 LGHNA, CDR2 YSLEER. V gave up 0 bases and J gave up 7 bases; unmatched junction bases: 6.